The TCR beta chain under discussion was sequenced for a study of blood T cell repertoires in COVID-19 (dated by TCRdb to the early 2020s). At the level of the whole study: Collaborator samples came from the United States, Italy and Spain and covered acute and convalescent phases of COVID-19. A freely available public database, intended as a resource for researchers studying the immune response to SARS-CoV-2, is where the repertoires were released. The material from the prospective study consisted of cDNA or gDNA derived from T cells, B-cell-depleted T cells, or PBMCs. Samples came from the ongoing ImmuneRACE study (first 160 participants) plus 1,254 subjects from 6 global collaborators. Where HLA class I and class II types were available, the types were taken from metadata supplied by the sample provider, not from assay-based typing. Deeply sampled blood TCRbeta repertoires from subjects exposed to, actively infected with, or recovered from COVID-19 were included in the dataset. A de-identified subject ID, COVID-19 status, age in years and sex were almost always included in the sample metadata. What the work shows at the level of the full study, not this receptor alone: How much clinical and demographic metadata was included differed by source and by participant, and the metadata was provided uncurated.

TCRbeta CDR3 regions were amplified from genomic DNA using the immunoSEQ Assay, a bias-controlled multiplex PCR. The original methods were these. The number of nucleated cells in each sample was estimated from the amplification of reference gene primers within the assay. Sequence reads were collapsed and filtered to measure the absolute abundance of every unique TCRbeta CDR3 rearrangement. Productive Simpson clonality was computed per sample as the square root of Simpson's diversity index over productive rearrangements. TCRdb obtained this table from immuneACCESS and retained in-frame rearrangements with V and J assigned. These tables miss some clones; where compared with another copy, unresolved V genes account for less than half of the shortfall, and the remainder is unexplained. V, J and clone size are those of that table, while D and trimming were read from the DNA. The sample records 200,000 or so clones, 80% to 90% of which are singletons. The ten largest clones represent about a fifth of the sample.

Trimming leaves V shorter by 5 bases and J shorter by 8 bases, with the junction holding 8 bases beyond the gene matches. The CDR3 runs 14 amino acids, cysteine and phenylalanine included. The DNA shown is the 42-base CDR3, in frame from base 1. Via the germline V gene (reference sequence), CDR1 is LNHDA and CDR2 SQIVND. Whole blood was collected in K2EDTA tubes by collaborating institutions according to the institutions' own protocols. Collaborator samples were shipped for TCRbeta analysis as frozen whole blood, isolated PBMCs, or DNA extracted from either sample type. About this clone itself: It has no known antigen specificity. No quality values exist for individual bases; no much larger clone is one base distant.

The TCR comes from a human donor in a cohort sampled during active COVID-19. The chain is made from TRBV19 and TRBJ2-2, with 7 central nucleotides matching TRBD1. Sample: peripheral blood. The DNA sequence reads TGTGCCAGTAGTGTCTCGACAGGGTTGGGGGAGCTGTTTTTT. Its translation is CASSVSTGLGELFF.